This T cell receptor beta chain was profiled in a study of shared clonotypes between healthy human individuals. Background on the study: A few men and a couple of women, aged 18 to 49, were donors.

This table comes from immunoSEQ multiplex PCR, and its TCRdb copy is limited to in-frame clones, with some not included. The table records hundreds of thousands of clones, 74% of them present only once. The V end was cut by 3 bases, the J end by 0 bases, with 15 bases between. The CDR3 is 15 residues long. Germline V gene lookup returns CDR1 GTSNPN and CDR2 SVGIG (reference sequence). The V gene is TRBV30, the J gene TRBJ2-7, with D possibly matching TRBD2 (6 bases). The TCR was taken from a woman aged 25 to 39 in good health. The sequencing sample was made of memory CD4+ T cells sorted from blood. Described subset: CD45RA-negative fraction. Here the CDR3 reads CAWSSVGGTSYEQYF. CDR3 coding DNA: TGTGCCTGGAGCTCCGTGGGGGGAACCTCCTACGAGCAGTACTTC.